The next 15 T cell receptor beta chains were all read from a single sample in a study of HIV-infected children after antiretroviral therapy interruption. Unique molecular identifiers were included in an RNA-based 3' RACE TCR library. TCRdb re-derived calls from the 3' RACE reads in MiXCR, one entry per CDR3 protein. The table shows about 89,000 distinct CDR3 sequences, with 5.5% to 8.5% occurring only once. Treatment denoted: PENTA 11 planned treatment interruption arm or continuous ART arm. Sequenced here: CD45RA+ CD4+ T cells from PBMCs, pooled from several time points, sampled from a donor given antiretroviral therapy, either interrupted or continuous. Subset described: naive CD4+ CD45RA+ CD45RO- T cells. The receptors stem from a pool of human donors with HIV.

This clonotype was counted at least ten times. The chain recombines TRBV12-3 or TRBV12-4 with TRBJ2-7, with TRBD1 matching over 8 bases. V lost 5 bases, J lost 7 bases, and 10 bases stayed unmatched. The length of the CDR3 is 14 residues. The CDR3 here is CASSPDRGIREQYF. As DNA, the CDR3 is TGTGCCAGCAGTCCAGACAGGGGAATAAGAGAGCAGTACTTC.

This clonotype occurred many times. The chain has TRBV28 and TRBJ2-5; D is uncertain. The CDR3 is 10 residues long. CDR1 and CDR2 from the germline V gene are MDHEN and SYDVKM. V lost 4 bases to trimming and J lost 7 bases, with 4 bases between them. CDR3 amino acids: CASSSWTQYF. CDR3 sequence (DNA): TGTGCCAGCAGTTCCTGGACCCAGTACTTC. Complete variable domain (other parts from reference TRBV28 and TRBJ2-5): DVKVTQSSRYLVKRTGEKVFLECVQDMDHENMFWYRQDPGLGLRLIYFSYDVKMKEKGDIPEGYSVSREKKERFSLILESASTNQTSMYLCASSSWTQYFGPGTRLLVL.

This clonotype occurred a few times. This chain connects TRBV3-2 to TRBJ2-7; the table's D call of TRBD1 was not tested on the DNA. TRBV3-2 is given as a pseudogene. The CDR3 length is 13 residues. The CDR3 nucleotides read TGTGCCAGCAGCCGACAGGGTAGGGGCGAGCAGTACTTC. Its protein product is CASSRQGRGEQYF.

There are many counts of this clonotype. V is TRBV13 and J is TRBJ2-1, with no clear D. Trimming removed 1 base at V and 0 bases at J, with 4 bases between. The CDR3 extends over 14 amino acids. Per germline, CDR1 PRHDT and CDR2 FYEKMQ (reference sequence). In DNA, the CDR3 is TGTGCCAGCAGCTTAGCGGGCTCCTACAATGAGCAGTTCTTC. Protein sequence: CASSLAGSYNEQFF.

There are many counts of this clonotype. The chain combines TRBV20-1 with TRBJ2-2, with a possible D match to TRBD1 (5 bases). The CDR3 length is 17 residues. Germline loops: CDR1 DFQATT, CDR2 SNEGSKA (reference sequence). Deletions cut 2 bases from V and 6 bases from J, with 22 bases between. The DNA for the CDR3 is TGCAGTGCTAGAAGTGCTAGAGATAGGGGTCCGTCCGGGGAGCTGTTTTTT. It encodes CSARSARDRGPSGELFF.

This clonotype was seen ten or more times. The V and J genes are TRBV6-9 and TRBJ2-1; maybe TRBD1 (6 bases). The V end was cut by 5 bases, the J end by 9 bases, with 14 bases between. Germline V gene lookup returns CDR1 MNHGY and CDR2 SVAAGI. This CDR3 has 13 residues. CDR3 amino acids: CASSRDIYAEQFF. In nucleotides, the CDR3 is TGTGCCAGCAGTCGGGACATCTATGCTGAGCAGTTCTTC.

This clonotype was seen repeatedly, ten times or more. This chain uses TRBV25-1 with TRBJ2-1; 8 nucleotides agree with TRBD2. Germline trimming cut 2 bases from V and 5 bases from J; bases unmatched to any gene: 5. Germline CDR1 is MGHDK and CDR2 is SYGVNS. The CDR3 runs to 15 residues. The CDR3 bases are TGTGCCAGCAGTGAACCCGGGGGGGCACACAATGAGCAGTTCTTC. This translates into CASSEPGGAHNEQFF.

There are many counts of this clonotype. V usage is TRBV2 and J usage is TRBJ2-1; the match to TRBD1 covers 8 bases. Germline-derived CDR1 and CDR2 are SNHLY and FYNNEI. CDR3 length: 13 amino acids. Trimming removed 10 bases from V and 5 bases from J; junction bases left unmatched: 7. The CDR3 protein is CANQDREHNEQFF. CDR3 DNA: TGTGCCAACCAGGACAGGGAGCACAATGAGCAGTTCTTC.

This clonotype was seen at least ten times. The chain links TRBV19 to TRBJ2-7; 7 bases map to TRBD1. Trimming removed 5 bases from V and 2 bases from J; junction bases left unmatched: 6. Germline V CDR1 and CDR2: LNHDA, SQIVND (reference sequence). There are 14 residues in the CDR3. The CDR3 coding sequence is TGTGCCAGTAGTCCAAGGGACAGAACCTACGAGCAGTACTTC. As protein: CASSPRDRTYEQYF.

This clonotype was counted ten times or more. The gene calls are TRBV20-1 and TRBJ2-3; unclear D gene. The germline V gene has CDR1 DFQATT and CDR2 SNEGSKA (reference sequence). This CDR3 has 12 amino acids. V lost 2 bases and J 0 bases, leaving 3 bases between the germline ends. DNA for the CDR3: TGCAGTGCTAGACCTAGCACAGATACGCAGTATTTT. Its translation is CSARPSTDTQYF.

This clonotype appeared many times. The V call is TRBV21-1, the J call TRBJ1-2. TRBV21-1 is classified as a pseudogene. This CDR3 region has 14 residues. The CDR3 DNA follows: TGTGCCAGCAGCAAAGCTGGCTGGGAGAACGGCTACACCTTC. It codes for CASSKAGWENGYTF.

The CDR3 reads CASELTGTLEQYF. The CDR3 region has the DNA TGTGCCAGCGAACTTACCGGGACACTCGAGCAGTACTTC. J is TRBJ2-7 and V is TRBV12-3 or TRBV12-4; D is possibly TRBD1 (6 bases). V was clipped by 8 bases and J by 6 bases, with 17 bases between them. This CDR3 contains 13 residues.

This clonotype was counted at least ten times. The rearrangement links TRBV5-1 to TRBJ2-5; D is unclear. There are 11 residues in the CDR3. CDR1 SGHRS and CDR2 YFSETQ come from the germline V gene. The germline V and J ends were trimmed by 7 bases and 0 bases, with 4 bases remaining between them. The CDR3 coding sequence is TGCGCCAGCCGCGACCAAGAGACCCAGTACTTC. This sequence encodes CASRDQETQYF. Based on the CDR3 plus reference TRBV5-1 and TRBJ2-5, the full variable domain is KAGVTQTPRYLIKTRGQQVTLSCSPISGHRSVSWYQQTPGQGLQFLFEYFSETQRNKGNFPGRFSGRQFSNSRSEMNVSTLELGDSALYLCASRDQETQYFGPGTRLLVL.

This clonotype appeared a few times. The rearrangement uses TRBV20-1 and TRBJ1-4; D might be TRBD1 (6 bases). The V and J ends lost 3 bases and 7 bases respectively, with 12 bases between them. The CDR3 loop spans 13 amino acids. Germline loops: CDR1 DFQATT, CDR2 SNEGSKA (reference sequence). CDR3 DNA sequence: TGCAGTGCTAGCGCGGGGGCGGGTGAAAAACTGTTTTTT. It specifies CSASAGAGEKLFF.

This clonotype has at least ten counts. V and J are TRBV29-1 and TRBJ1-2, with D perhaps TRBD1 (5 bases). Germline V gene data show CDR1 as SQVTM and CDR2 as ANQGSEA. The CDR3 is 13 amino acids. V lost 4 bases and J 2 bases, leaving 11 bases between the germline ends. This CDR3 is CSVVKGPNYGYTF. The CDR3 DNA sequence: TGCAGCGTTGTGAAGGGACCGAACTATGGCTACACCTTC.